This TCR beta chain was sequenced for a study of OX40 agonist ivuxolimab in advanced cancers. Turning to the study itself: The study treated patients with ivuxolimab, an agonistic anti-OX40 (CD134) antibody.

CDR3 size: 15 residues. Germline CDR1 is SGHRS and CDR2 is YFSETQ. V dropped 0 bases and J dropped 5; count of bases not matched to a gene: 6. Some clones are missing from TCRdb's copy, which holds only in-frame ones; the method was immunoSEQ multiplex PCR. The table shows 50,000 to 85,000 clones, with around 85% occurring only once. The chain recombines TRBV5-1 with TRBJ1-1; TRBD1 matches 8 bases. This TCR derives from an adult with an advanced solid tumor such as melanoma, head and neck, liver or kidney cancer. This specimen consisted of CD4+ or CD8+ T cells sorted from blood, obtained in a trial of the OX40 agonist ivuxolimab. CDR3 DNA: TGCGCCAGCAGCTTGGGCCCAGGGGGCGAAACTGAAGCTTTCTTT. Translation gives CASSLGPGGETEAFF.